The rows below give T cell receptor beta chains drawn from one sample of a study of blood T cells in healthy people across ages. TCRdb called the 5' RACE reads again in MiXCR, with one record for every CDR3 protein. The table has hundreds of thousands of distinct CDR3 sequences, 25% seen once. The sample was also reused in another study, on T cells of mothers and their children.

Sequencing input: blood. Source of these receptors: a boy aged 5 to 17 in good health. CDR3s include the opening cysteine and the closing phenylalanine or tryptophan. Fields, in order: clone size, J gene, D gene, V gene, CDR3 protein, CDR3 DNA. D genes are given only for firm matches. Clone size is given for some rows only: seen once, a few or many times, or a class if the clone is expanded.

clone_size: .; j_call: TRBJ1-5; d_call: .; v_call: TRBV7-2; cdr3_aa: CASSSRGGQQPQHF; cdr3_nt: TGTGCCAGCAGCTCCAGGGGAGGGCAACAGCCCCAGCATTTT
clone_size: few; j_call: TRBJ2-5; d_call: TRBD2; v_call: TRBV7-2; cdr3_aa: CASSKAGGKETQYF; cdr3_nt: TGTGCCAGCAGCAAAGCGGGGGGGAAAGAGACCCAGTACTTC
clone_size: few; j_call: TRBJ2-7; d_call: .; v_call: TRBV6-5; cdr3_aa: CASSYGDSDEQYF; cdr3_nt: TGTGCCAGCAGTTACGGAGACAGTGACGAGCAGTACTTC
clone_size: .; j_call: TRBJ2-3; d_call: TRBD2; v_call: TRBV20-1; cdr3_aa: CSAGVLGGGMGTDTQYF; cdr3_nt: TGCAGTGCCGGGGTACTCGGGGGGGGGATGGGCACAGATACGCAGTATTTT
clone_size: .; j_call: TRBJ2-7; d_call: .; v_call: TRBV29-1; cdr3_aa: CSVARNRDGSYEQYF; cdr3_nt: TGCAGCGTCGCTAGGAATCGGGACGGATCCTACGAGCAGTACTTC
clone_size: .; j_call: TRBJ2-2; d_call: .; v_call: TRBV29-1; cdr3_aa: CSVNVGVNTGELFF; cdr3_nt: TGCAGCGTTAATGTAGGGGTAAACACCGGGGAGCTGTTTTTT
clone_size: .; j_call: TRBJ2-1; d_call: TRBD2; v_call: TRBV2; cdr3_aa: CASSKRGDNEQFF; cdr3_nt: TGTGCCAGCAGTAAGCGGGGGGACAATGAGCAGTTCTTC
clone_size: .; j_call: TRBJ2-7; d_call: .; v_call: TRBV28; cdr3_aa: CASQGLGVRYEQYF; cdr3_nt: TGTGCCAGCCAAGGGCTCGGCGTAAGGTACGAGCAGTACTTC
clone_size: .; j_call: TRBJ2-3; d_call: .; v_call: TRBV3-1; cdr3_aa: CASSQDVSTDTQYF; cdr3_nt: TGTGCCAGCAGCCAAGACGTTTCGACAGATACGCAGTATTTT
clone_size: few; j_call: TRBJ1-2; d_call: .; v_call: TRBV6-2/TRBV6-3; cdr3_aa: CASSYSPTSGDGYTF; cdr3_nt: TGTGCCAGCAGTTACTCGCCGACGTCCGGGGATGGCTACACCTTC
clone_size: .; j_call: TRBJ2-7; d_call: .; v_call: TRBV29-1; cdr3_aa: CSAGPGSAHYEQYF; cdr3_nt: TGCAGCGCAGGTCCAGGGTCGGCGCACTACGAGCAGTACTTC
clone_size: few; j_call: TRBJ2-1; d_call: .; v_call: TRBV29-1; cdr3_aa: CSGTLATNYNEQFF; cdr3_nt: TGCAGCGGAACTCTAGCGACTAACTACAATGAGCAGTTCTTC
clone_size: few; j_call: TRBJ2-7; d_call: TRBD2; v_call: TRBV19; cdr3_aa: CASSISPSGSYEQYF; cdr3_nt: TGTGCCAGTAGTATATCTCCTAGCGGATCCTACGAGCAGTACTTC
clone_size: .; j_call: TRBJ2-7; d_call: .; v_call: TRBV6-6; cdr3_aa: CASSYSGAWGSYEQYF; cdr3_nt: TGTGCCAGCAGTTACTCGGGCGCGTGGGGGAGCTACGAGCAGTACTTC
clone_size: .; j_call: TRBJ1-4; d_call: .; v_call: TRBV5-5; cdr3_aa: CASSLSTAGSEKLFF; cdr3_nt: TGTGCCAGCAGCTTGAGCACGGCAGGCTCTGAAAAACTGTTTTTT
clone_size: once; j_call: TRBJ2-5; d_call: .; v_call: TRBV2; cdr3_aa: CASSEALLSGDGETQYF; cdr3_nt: TGTGCCAGCAGTGAAGCGCTTCTATCGGGGGATGGGGAGACCCAGTACTTC
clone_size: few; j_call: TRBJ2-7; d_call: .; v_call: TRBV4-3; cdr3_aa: CASSQDNQAPYEQYF; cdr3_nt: TGCGCCAGCAGCCAAGATAACCAGGCCCCCTACGAGCAGTACTTC
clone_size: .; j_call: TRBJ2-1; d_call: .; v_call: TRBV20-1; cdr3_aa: CSANRGAEEQFF; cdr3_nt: TGCAGTGCGAATCGTGGGGCAGAAGAGCAGTTCTTC
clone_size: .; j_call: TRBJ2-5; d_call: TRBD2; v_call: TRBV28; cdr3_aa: CASSSLPTSGSIAETQYF; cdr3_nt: TGTGCCAGCAGTTCACTCCCCACTAGCGGGTCCATAGCGGAGACCCAGTACTTC
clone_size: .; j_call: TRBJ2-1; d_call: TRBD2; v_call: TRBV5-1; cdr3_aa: CASSARLAGRYSNEQFF; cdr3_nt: TGCGCCAGCAGCGCCCGTCTAGCGGGGCGCTATAGCAATGAGCAGTTCTTC
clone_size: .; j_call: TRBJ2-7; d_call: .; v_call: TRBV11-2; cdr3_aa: CASSLERTGTYEQYF; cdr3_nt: TGTGCCAGCAGCTTAGAAAGGACGGGAACCTACGAGCAGTACTTC
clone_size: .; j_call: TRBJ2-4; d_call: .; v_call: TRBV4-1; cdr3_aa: CASSHGPPKGRGNIQYF; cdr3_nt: TGCGCCAGCAGCCACGGACCGCCAAAGGGGAGGGGGAACATTCAGTACTTC
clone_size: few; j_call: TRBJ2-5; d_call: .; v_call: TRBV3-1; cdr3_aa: CASSDLNKETQYF; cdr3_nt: TGTGCCAGCAGCGACCTGAACAAAGAGACCCAGTACTTC
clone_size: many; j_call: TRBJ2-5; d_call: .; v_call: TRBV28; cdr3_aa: CASSLLARETQYF; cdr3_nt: TGTGCCAGCAGTTTATTGGCTAGGGAGACCCAGTACTTC
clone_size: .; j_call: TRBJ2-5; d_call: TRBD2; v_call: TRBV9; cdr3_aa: CASSVAGTSEETQYF; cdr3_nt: TGTGCCAGCAGCGTAGCCGGGACTAGTGAAGAGACCCAGTACTTC
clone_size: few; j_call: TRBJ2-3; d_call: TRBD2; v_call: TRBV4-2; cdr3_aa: CASSQGTSGGATDTQYF; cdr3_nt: TGTGCCAGCAGCCAAGGGACTAGCGGGGGGGCGACAGATACGCAGTATTTT
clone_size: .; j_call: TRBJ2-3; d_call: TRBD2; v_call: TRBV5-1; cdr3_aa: CASSLWGGLLSTDTQYF; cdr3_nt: TGCGCCAGCAGCTTGTGGGGGGGACTCTTAAGCACAGATACGCAGTATTTT
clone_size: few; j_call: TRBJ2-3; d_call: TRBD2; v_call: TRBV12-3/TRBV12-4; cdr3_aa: CASSGLAGDIDTQYF; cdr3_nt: TGTGCCAGCAGCGGACTAGCGGGGGATATAGATACGCAGTATTTT
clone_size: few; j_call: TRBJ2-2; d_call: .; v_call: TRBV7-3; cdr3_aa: CASRQTGPTGELFF; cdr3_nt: TGTGCCAGCAGACAAACAGGGCCCACCGGGGAGCTGTTTTTT
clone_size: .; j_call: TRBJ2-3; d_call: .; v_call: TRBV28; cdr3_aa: CASSRLGLADTQYF; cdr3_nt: TGTGCCAGCAGTCGTTTGGGTTTGGCAGATACGCAGTATTTT
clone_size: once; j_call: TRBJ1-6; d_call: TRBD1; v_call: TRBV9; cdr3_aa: CASSAEDREGSASPLHF; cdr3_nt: TGTGCCAGCAGCGCGGAGGACAGGGAGGGATCGGCTTCACCCCTCCACTTT
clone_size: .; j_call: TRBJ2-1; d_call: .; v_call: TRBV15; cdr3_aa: CATSRDSNSYNEQFF; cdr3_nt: TGTGCCACCAGCAGAGACAGCAACTCCTACAATGAGCAGTTCTTC
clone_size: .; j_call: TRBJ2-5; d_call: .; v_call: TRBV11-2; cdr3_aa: CASKRGLQETQYF; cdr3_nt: TGTGCCAGCAAACGGGGACTGCAAGAGACCCAGTACTTC
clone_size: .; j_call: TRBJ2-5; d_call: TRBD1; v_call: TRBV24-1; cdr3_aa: CATSDPMTGLQETQYF; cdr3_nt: TGTGCCACCAGTGATCCCATGACAGGGCTCCAAGAGACCCAGTACTTC
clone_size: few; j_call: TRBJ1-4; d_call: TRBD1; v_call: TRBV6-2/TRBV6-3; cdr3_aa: CASRTPGQHNEKLFF; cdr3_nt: TGTGCCAGCAGGACCCCGGGACAGCATAATGAAAAACTGTTTTTT
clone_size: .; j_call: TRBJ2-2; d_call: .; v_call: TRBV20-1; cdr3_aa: CSAGRGVGELFF; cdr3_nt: TGCAGTGCTGGTAGAGGGGTAGGGGAGCTGTTTTTT
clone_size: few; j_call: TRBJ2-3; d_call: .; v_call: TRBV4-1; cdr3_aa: CASSQIDREGPDTQYF; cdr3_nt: TGCGCCAGCAGCCAAATTGACAGGGAGGGTCCAGATACGCAGTATTTT
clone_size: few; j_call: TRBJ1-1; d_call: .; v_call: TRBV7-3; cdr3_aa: CASSLVPGTEAFF; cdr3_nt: TGTGCCAGCAGCTTGGTGCCAGGCACTGAAGCTTTCTTT
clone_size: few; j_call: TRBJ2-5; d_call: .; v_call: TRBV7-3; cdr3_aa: CASSPGLREETQYF; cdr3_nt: TGTGCCAGCAGCCCCGGGTTGAGGGAAGAGACCCAGTACTTC
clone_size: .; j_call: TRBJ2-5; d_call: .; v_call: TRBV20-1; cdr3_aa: CSAIQVPQETQYF; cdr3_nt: TGCAGTGCTATACAGGTGCCCCAAGAGACCCAGTACTTC
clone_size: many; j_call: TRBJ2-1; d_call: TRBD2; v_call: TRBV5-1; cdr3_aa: CASSLGAGELYNEQFF; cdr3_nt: TGCGCCAGCAGCTTGGGAGCGGGGGAACTATACAATGAGCAGTTCTTC
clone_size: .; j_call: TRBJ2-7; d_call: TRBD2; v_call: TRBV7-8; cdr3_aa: CASSFGPVSGRGYEQYF; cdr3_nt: TGTGCCAGCAGCTTCGGCCCCGTTAGCGGGAGGGGATACGAGCAGTACTTC
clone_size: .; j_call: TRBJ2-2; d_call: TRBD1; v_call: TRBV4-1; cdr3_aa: CASSPGGTGGIGELFF; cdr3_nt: TGCGCCAGCAGCCCCGGGGGGACAGGGGGCATCGGGGAGCTGTTTTTT